The 19 T cell receptor beta chains in this list originate from one sample, sequenced in a study of human T cells and chemical hapten exposure. TCRdb used MiXCR to reprocess the RACE reads, holding one entry per CDR3 protein. The sample has more than 55,000 distinct CDR3 sequences; around 9.5% are singletons. This sample's time point: patch test 1, 2 weeks after DPC sensitization. Treatment specified: therapeutic diphenylcyclopropenone sensitization with weekly scalp DPC. The sample here was whole blood, taken in connection with sensitization to the hapten diphenylcyclopropenone (DPC). All receptors derive from a woman aged 40 to 50 with alopecia areata. Some clones in this sample may be carry-over from other donors' samples.

This clonotype came up many times. The rearrangement uses TRBV28 and TRBJ1-2; unclear D gene. The CDR3 runs to 14 residues. Germline-derived CDR1 and CDR2 are MDHEN and SYDVKM. V dropped 6 bases and J dropped 4 bases, with 15 bases sitting between them. In nucleotides, the CDR3 is TGTGCCAGCAGCCCCTCGAACGGAATCTATGGCTACACCTTC. It yields the protein CASSPSNGIYGYTF.

This clonotype has a count of ten or more. In DNA form, the CDR3 reads TGTGCCAGCAGAAAGGGACAGGCCTACACTGAAGCTTTCTTT. It translates to CASRKGQAYTEAFF. The genes are TRBV6-6 and TRBJ1-1; 8 nucleotides match TRBD1. V lost 6 bases, J lost 3 bases, and 6 bases stayed unmatched. Germline V CDR1 and CDR2: MNHNY, SVGAGI (reference sequence). The CDR3 has 14 residues.

This clonotype came up many times. This chain joins TRBV5-1 and TRBJ2-7; 8 nucleotides line up with TRBD1. Looked up from germline, CDR1 is SGHRS and CDR2 is YFSETQ. The CDR3 is 15 amino acids. Trimming at V came to 0 bases and at J to 2 bases, leaving 4 bases not matched to a gene. CDR3 DNA: TGCGCCAGCAGCTTGGAACCAGGGGGCCCCTACGAGCAGTACTTC. Translating it yields CASSLEPGGPYEQYF.

This clonotype was seen only a few times. CDR3 sequence (DNA): TGTGCCAGCACGGCGGGGGGCCAAGAGACCCAGTACTTC. Translating it yields CASTAGGQETQYF. The chain recombines TRBV6-2 or TRBV6-3 with TRBJ2-5, with 8 positions matching TRBD2. The V gene end was trimmed by 7 bases and the J gene end by 1 base; junction bases not matched to a gene: 2. CDR1 and CDR2 from the germline V gene are MNHEY and SVGEGT. This CDR3 contains 13 residues.

This clonotype was detected many times. The chain couples TRBV28 to TRBJ2-1; D is undetermined. The germline V gene encodes CDR1 MDHEN and CDR2 SYDVKM. Trimming left V 3 bases short and J 0 bases short, with 6 bases between. This CDR3 spans 14 amino acids. CDR3 coding DNA: TGTGCCAGCAGTTTCAGTCGCTCCTACAATGAGCAGTTCTTC. Protein: CASSFSRSYNEQFF.

The sample holds many counts of this clonotype. V gene TRBV29-1 combines with J gene TRBJ2-1; the D is unclear. Between the trimmed V and J ends, which lost 6 bases and 4 bases, there was a span of 7 bases. From germline, CDR1 is SQVTM and CDR2 ANQGSEA. The CDR3 totals 11 residues. This chain's CDR3 is CSVGNYNEQFF. The CDR3 coding sequence is TGCAGCGTGGGGAATTACAATGAGCAGTTCTTC.

In its sample, this clonotype ranks as medium-sized (0.01 to 0.1%). The chain recombines TRBV9 with TRBJ2-1; TRBD2 matches 14 bases. Unmatched junction bases numbered 12, after V lost 4 bases and J lost 9 bases. From germline, CDR1 is SGDLS and CDR2 YYNGEE. The CDR3 has 17 residues. In DNA, the CDR3 is TGTGCCAGCAGCTCCCCGCCGACTAGCGGGGGGGCCCCTGAGCAGTTCTTC. This gives the protein CASSSPPTSGGAPEQFF. The full variable domain, its missing parts supplied by reference TRBV9 and TRBJ2-1, is DSGVTQTPKHLITATGQRVTLRCSPRSGDLSVYWYQQSLDQGLQFLIQYYNGEERAKGNILERFSAQQFPDLHSELNLSSLELGDSALYFCASSSPPTSGGAPEQFFGPGTRLTVL.

The rearrangement uses TRBV20-1 and TRBJ1-5; tentative D call: TRBD1 (5 bases). The CDR3 loop spans 14 amino acids. Per germline, CDR1 DFQATT and CDR2 SNEGSKA (reference sequence). V lost 6 bases, J lost 7 bases, and 19 bases lay in between. The CDR3 protein is CSAESWGFGQPQHF. DNA for the CDR3: TGCAGTGCCGAGAGTTGGGGGTTCGGGCAGCCCCAGCATTTT.

This clonotype has ten or more counts. This chain connects TRBV19 to TRBJ1-5, with TRBD1 matching 8 bases. The germline CDR1 and CDR2 sequences are LNHDA and SQIVND (reference sequence). The CDR3 has 15 amino acids. V lost 8 bases, J lost 4 bases, and 10 bases stayed unmatched. CDR3 nucleotide sequence: TGTGCCAGTGGGATCGAGGACAGGGCTAATCAGCCCCAGCATTTT. It is translated as CASGIEDRANQPQHF.

With respect to this clonotype: A much larger clone differs from this one at a single base, so this may be a read error. The chain uses TRBV10-2 and TRBJ2-1; maybe TRBD2 (6 bases). The V end was cut by 7 bases, the J end by 5 bases, with 18 bases between. The CDR3 spans 15 residues. In germline, CDR1 is WSHSY, CDR2 SAAADI. Written as DNA, the CDR3 is TGCGCCAGCAAAGATGGGGGGTGGAGTAACAATGAGCAGTTCTTC. Its translation is CASKDGGWSNNEQFF.

The chain carries TRBV10-3 and TRBJ1-1; D is possibly TRBD1 (6 bases). The CDR3 consists of 14 residues. Germline assignment: CDR1 ENHRY and CDR2 SYGVKD. V was pared by 3 bases and J by 4 bases, with 12 bases between. Here the CDR3 reads CAISDRGGRTEAFF. CDR3 sequence (DNA): TGTGCCATCAGTGACAGGGGAGGTCGCACTGAAGCTTTCTTT.

This clonotype has ten or more counts. The rearrangement joins TRBV5-1 to TRBJ2-2; D possibly uses TRBD1 or TRBD2 (5 bases each). V dropped 6 bases and J dropped 1 base, with 13 bases sitting between them. The CDR3 contains 15 residues. Germline V lookup: CDR1 SGHRS, CDR2 YFSETQ. CDR3 sequence: CASTPGRLNTGELFF. DNA of the CDR3: TGCGCCAGCACCCCGGGGCGGCTGAACACCGGGGAGCTGTTTTTT.

This clonotype was detected ten times or more. V usage is TRBV12-3 or TRBV12-4 and J usage is TRBJ1-6, with D hard to call. This CDR3 contains 13 residues. Trimming stripped 6 bases from V and 6 bases from J, with 9 bases between. In DNA form, the CDR3 reads TGTGCCAGCAGCCCGATCGGTAATTCACCCCTCCACTTT. Its protein is CASSPIGNSPLHF.

This clonotype came up many times. V and J are TRBV4-3 and TRBJ1-5; D perhaps matches TRBD1 (6 bases). Trimming removed 5 bases at V and 3 bases at J, with 14 bases between. There are 15 residues in the CDR3. CDR1 and CDR2 from the germline V gene are LGHNA and YSLEER. CDR3 nucleotides: TGCGCCAGCAGCAGTGACGCAGGGGACAATCAGCCCCAGCATTTT. This translates into CASSSDAGDNQPQHF.

This clonotype was observed a handful of times. V usage is TRBV5-6 and J usage is TRBJ2-3, with D unclear. Trimming removed 0 bases at V and 2 bases at J, with 4 bases between. The CDR3 totals 13 residues. Looked up from germline, CDR1 is SGHDT and CDR2 is YYEEEE. CDR3: CASSLGDTDTQYF. As DNA, the CDR3 is TGTGCCAGCAGCTTGGGGGACACAGATACGCAGTATTTT.

This chain links TRBV11-2 with TRBJ2-1; TRBD2 matches 8 bases. The trim removed 5 bases at V and 7 bases at J, leaving 10 bases unmatched. The CDR3 consists of 15 residues. CDR1 is SGHAT and CDR2 is FQNNGV in the germline V gene. The CDR3 DNA reads TGTGCCAGCAGCCCTTTAGCGGGGAGTGGTAATGAGCAGTTCTTC. Translated, it gives CASSPLAGSGNEQFF. The full variable domain, its missing parts supplied by reference TRBV11-2 and TRBJ2-1, is EAGVAQSPRYKIIEKRQSVAFWCNPISGHATLYWYQQILGQGPKLLIQFQNNGVVDDSQLPKDRFSAERLKGVDSTLKIQPAKLEDSAVYLCASSPLAGSGNEQFFGPGTRLTVL.

A note on this clonotype: Sequence at one end of the junction differs from germline and may be a read error. The rearrangement joins TRBV10-1 to TRBJ1-1; D not resolved. Germline values: CDR1 WNHNN, CDR2 SYGVQD (reference sequence). The CDR3 loop spans 14 amino acids. As DNA, the CDR3 is TGCGCCAGCAGCGCCTCACCGTCGGGCACTGAAACTTTCTTT. It is translated as CASSASPSGTETFF.

This clonotype has ten or more counts. This chain joins TRBV10-2 and TRBJ1-1; D gene ambiguous. Trimming took 2 bases from V and 3 from J, leaving 7 bases between them. The CDR3 is made up of 13 amino acids. Germline CDR1 is WSHSY and CDR2 is SAAADI. The CDR3 nucleotides read TGCGCCAGCAGTGAGGGGGTGGACACTGAAGCTTTCTTT. Protein product: CASSEGVDTEAFF.

The V call is TRBV2, the J call TRBJ2-1; 7 bases line up with TRBD1. J was trimmed by 0 bases and V by 8 bases; bases with no gene match: 4. CDR1 is SNHLY, CDR2 FYNNEI, per germline. CDR3 size: 14 residues. Here the CDR3 DNA reads TGTGCCAGCCTAGACAGGGTCTCCTACAATGAGCAGTTCTTC. Amino acid sequence: CASLDRVSYNEQFF.